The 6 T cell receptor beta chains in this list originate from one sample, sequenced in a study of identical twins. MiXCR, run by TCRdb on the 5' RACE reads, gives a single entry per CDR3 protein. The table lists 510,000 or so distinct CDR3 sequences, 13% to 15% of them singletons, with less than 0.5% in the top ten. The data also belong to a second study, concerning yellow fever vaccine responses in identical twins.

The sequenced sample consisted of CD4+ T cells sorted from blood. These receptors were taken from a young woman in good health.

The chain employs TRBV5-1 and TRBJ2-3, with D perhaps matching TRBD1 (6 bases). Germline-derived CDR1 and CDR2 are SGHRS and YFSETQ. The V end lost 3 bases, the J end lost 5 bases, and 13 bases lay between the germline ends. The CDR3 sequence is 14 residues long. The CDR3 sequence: CASSWTAGEDTQYF. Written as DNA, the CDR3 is TGCGCCAGCAGCTGGACAGCAGGAGAAGATACGCAGTATTTT.

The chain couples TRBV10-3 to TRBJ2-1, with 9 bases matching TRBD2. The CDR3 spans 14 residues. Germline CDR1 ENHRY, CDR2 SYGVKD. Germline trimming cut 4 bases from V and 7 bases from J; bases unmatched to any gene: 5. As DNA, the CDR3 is TGTGCCATCAGTGGGATTAGCGGGGGAAATGAGCAGTTCTTC. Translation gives CAISGISGGNEQFF.

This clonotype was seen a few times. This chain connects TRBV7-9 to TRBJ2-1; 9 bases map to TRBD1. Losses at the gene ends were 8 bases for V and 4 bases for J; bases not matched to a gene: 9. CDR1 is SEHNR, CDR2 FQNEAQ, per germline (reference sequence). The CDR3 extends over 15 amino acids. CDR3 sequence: CASCRGTGNYNEQFF. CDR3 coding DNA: TGTGCCAGCTGTCGCGGGACAGGGAATTACAATGAGCAGTTCTTC. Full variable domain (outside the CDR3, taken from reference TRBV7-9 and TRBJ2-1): DTGVSQNPRHKITKRGQNVTFRCDPISEHNRLYWYRQTLGQGPEFLTYFQNEAQLEKSRLLSDRFSAERPKGSFSTLEIQRTEQGDSAMYLCASCRGTGNYNEQFFGPGTRLTVL.

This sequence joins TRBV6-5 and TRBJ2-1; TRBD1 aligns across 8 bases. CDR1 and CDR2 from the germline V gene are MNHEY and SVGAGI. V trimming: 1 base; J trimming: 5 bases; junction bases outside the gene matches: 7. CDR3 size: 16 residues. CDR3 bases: TGTGCCAGCAGTTACTTGGTGACAGGGGTCAACAATGAGCAGTTCTTC. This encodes CASSYLVTGVNNEQFF.

The CDR3 sequence: CASSLTSEQYF. The CDR3 nucleotides read TGCGCCAGCAGCTTAACTAGCGAGCAGTATTTT. The chain joins TRBV5-1 to TRBJ2-3; 7 bases map to TRBD2. The CDR3 is 11 amino acids. Germline loops: CDR1 SGHRS, CDR2 YFSETQ. V was pared by 2 bases and J by 11 bases, with 2 bases of the junction left unmatched.

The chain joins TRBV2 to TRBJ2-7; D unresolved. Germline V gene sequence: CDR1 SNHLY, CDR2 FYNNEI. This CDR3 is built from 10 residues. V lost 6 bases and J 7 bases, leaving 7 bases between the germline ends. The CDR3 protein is CASSTWEQYF. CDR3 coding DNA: TGTGCCAGCAGCACCTGGGAGCAGTACTTC.